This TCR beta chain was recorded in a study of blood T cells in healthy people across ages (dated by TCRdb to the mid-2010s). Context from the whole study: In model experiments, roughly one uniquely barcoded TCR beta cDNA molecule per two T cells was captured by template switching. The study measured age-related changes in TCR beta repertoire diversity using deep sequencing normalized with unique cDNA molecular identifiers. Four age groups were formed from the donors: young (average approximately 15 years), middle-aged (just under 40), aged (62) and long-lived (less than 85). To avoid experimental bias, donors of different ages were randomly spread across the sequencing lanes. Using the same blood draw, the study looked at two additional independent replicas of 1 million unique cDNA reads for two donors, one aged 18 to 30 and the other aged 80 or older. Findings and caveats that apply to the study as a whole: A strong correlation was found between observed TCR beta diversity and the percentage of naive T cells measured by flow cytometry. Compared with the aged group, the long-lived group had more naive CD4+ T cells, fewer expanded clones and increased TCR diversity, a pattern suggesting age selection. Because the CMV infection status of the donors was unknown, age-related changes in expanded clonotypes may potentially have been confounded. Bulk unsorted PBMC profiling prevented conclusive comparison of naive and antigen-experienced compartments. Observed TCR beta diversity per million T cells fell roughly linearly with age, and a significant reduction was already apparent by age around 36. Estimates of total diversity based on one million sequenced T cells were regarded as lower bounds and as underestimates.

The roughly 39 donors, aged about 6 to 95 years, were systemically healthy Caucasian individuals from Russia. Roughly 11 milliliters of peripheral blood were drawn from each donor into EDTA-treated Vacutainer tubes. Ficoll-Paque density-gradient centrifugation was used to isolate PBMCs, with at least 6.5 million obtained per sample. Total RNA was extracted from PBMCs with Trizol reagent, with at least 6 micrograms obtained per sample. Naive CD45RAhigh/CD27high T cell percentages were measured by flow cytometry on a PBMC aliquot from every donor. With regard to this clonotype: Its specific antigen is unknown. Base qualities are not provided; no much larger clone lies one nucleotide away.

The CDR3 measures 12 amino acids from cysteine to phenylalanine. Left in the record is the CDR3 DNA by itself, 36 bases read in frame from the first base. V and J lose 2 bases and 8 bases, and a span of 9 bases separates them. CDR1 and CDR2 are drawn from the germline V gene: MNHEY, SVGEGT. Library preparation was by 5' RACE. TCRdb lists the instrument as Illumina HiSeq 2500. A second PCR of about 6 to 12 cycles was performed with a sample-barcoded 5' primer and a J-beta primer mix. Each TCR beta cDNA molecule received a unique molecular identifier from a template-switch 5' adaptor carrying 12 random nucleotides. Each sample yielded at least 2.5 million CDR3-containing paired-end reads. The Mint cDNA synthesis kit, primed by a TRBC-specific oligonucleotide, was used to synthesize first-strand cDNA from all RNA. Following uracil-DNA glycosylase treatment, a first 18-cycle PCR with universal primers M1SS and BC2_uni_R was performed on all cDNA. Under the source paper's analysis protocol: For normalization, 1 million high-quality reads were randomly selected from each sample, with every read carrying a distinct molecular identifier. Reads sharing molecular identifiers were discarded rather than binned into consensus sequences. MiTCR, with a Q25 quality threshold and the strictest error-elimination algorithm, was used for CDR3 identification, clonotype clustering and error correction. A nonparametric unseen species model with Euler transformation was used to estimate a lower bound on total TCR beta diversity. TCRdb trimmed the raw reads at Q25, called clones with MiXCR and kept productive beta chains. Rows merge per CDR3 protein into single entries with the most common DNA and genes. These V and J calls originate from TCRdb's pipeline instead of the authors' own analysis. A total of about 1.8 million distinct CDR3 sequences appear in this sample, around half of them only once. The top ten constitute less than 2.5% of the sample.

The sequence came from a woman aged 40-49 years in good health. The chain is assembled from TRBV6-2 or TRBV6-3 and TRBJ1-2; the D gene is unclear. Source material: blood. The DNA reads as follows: TGTGCCAGCAGTTACGGGGTTGGAGGCTACACCTTC. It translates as CASSYGVGGYTF.